Each of the 6 T cell receptor beta chains below was sequenced from the same sample in a study of T cell repertoires in cytomegalovirus infection. TCRdb re-called the reads with MiXCR, one entry per CDR3 protein. The sample lists about 920,000 distinct CDR3 sequences, 30% to 40% occurring once. No antigen has been assigned to these receptors. This specimen was cultured CD8+ T cells from PBMCs, taken from culture after CMV antigen stimulation. All receptors come from a human donor in good health (CMV status not recorded). Some clones in this sample may be carry-over from other donors' samples.

This clonotype has more than one count but fewer than ten. J is TRBJ2-1 and V is TRBV29-1; D call uncertain. Germline V gene sequence: CDR1 SQVTM, CDR2 ANQGSEA. The CDR3 length is 13 residues. Trimming removed 0 bases at V and 6 bases at J, with 9 bases between. The CDR3 here is CSVEESQPNEQFF. The CDR3 DNA follows: TGCAGCGTTGAAGAATCACAGCCCAATGAGCAGTTCTTC.

This clonotype has a count of ten or more. The rearrangement joins TRBV7-8 to TRBJ1-4, with D possibly TRBD1 on 5 matching bases. The CDR3 is made up of 14 amino acids. Trimming took off 6 bases at V and 7 bases at J, with 15 bases between the two ends. From germline, CDR1 is SGHVS and CDR2 FQNEAQ. CDR3 protein: CASSRGGVGEKLFF. As DNA, the CDR3 is TGTGCCAGCAGTCGTGGGGGAGTAGGTGAAAAACTGTTTTTT.

This chain joins TRBV2 and TRBJ2-1, with D possibly TRBD1 on 6 matching bases. The CDR3 loop spans 10 amino acids. In germline, CDR1 is SNHLY, CDR2 FYNNEI. V was pared by 10 bases and J by 7 bases, with 8 bases between. The CDR3 DNA is TGTGCCACCCAGGGGAATGAGCAGTTCTTC. It yields the protein CATQGNEQFF. The full variable domain, with the rest looked up from reference TRBV2 and TRBJ2-1, is EPEVTQTPSHQVTQMGQEVILRCVPISNHLYFYWYRQILGQKVEFLVSFYNNEISEKSEIFDDQFSVERPDGSNFTLKIRSTKLEDSAMYFCATQGNEQFFGPGTRLTVL.

A few counts support this clonotype. The CDR3 reads CASSVELGARYNEQFF. CDR3 sequence (DNA): TGTGCCAGCAGCGTAGAGCTGGGGGCCCGGTACAATGAGCAGTTCTTC. The V and J genes are TRBV9 and TRBJ2-1; TRBD1 is a possible D gene (6 bases). Germline CDR1 is SGDLS and CDR2 is YYNGEE. V lost 0 bases, J lost 4 bases, and 14 bases lay in between. This CDR3 spans 16 amino acids. The full variable domain, in which reference TRBV9 and TRBJ2-1 provide the parts outside the CDR3, is DSGVTQTPKHLITATGQRVTLRCSPRSGDLSVYWYQQSLDQGLQFLIQYYNGEERAKGNILERFSAQQFPDLHSELNLSSLELGDSALYFCASSVELGARYNEQFFGPGTRLTVL.

V and J are TRBV29-1 and TRBJ2-5; D is uncertain. Germline V lookup: CDR1 SQVTM, CDR2 ANQGSEA. V shed 7 bases and J shed 1 base, with 10 bases lying between them. The CDR3 is 12 residues long. The CDR3 region has the DNA TGCAGCGCCGGACGGAGCCAAGAGACCCAGTACTTC. It encodes CSAGRSQETQYF.

On this clonotype: A read error is possible here, since a much larger clone lies one base away. CDR3 sequence reads: CASSVEPYAETQYF. The CDR3 nucleotides read TGTGCCAGCAGCGTGGAGCCATATGCGGAGACCCAGTACTTC. The gene calls are TRBV7-2 and TRBJ2-5; D gene ambiguous. The CDR3 contains 14 residues. V dropped 5 bases and J dropped 5 bases, with 15 bases sitting between them. The germline CDR1 and CDR2 sequences are SGHTA and FQGNSA.